One and the same sample provided the 25 T cell receptor beta chains below, sequenced in a study of T cell repertoires in cytomegalovirus infection. One entry per CDR3 protein results from TCRdb running MiXCR on the reads. Among 600,000 to 700,000 distinct CDR3 sequences listed, 30% to 40% were seen once. These receptors lack a known antigen. Sequences were derived from cultured PBMCs, sampled from culture after CMV antigen stimulation. These receptors were taken from a human donor in good health (CMV status not recorded). Some clones in this sample may be carry-over from other donors' samples.

This clonotype occurred a few times. The J gene is TRBJ2-7, the V gene TRBV29-1, with TRBD1 matching over 9 bases. The V gene's germline CDR1 is SQVTM and CDR2 ANQGSEA. The CDR3 loop spans 14 amino acids. After removal of 2 bases from V and 5 bases from J, the junction contained 7 bases not matched to a gene. In nucleotides, the CDR3 is TGCAGCGTTGAATTGGACAGGGGCGCCAACGAGCAGTACTTC. Its protein product is CSVELDRGANEQYF.

The chain links TRBV28 to TRBJ1-6; no clear D. Trimming pared 6 bases from V and 4 bases from J, leaving 13 bases between. The CDR3 has 15 amino acids. Looked up from germline, CDR1 is MDHEN and CDR2 is SYDVKM. CDR3 in DNA: TGTGCCAGCAGGGTTCAGAGTTTTTATAATTCACCCCTCCACTTT. Translation gives CASRVQSFYNSPLHF.

The chain employs TRBV15 and TRBJ1-1, with no clear D. V was shortened by 0 bases and J by 3 bases, with 5 bases between the two germline ends. This CDR3 spans 13 amino acids. CDR1 is LNHNV and CDR2 is YYDKDF in the germline V gene (reference sequence). The CDR3 spells CATSRDIDTEAFF. DNA of the CDR3: TGTGCCACCAGCAGAGACATCGACACTGAAGCTTTCTTT.

This clonotype was seen many times. J is TRBJ1-2 and V is TRBV7-8, with 7 bases lining up with TRBD1. Germline lookup yields CDR1 SGHVS and CDR2 FQNEAQ. The CDR3 sequence is 12 residues long. V lost 2 bases, J lost 8 bases, and 2 bases stayed unmatched. CDR3 DNA sequence: TGTGCCAGCAGCTTAACAGGGGTCGGCTACACCTTC. This gives the protein CASSLTGVGYTF.

This clonotype was detected a few times. The genes are TRBV4-1 and TRBJ1-1; perhaps TRBD1 as D (5 bases). V was cut by 1 base and J by 3 bases, with 15 bases left in between. The CDR3 runs 16 residues. Germline V lookup: CDR1 MGHRA, CDR2 YSYEKL. Here the CDR3 reads CASSQGVSGGHTEAFF. DNA of the CDR3: TGCGCCAGCAGCCAAGGCGTTAGCGGGGGTCACACTGAAGCTTTCTTT.

The V and J genes are TRBV12-5 and TRBJ1-5; tentative D call: TRBD1 (6 bases). The CDR3 covers 17 residues. V gave up 1 base and J gave up 2 bases, with 15 bases separating them. CDR1 is LGHNT, CDR2 FRNRAP, per germline. CDR3 sequence reads: CASGLASLGGGNQPQHF. The CDR3 DNA is TGTGCTAGTGGTTTGGCGAGTTTAGGGGGAGGCAATCAGCCCCAGCATTTT.

The chain uses TRBV4-1 and TRBJ1-1; 8 bases are a match to TRBD1. CDR3 size: 16 residues. V lost 4 bases, J lost 0 bases, and 7 bases stayed unmatched. CDR1 MGHRA and CDR2 YSYEKL come from the germline V gene. The CDR3 coding sequence is TGCGCCAGCAGCCGGGACAGGTTTAGTATGAACACTGAAGCTTTCTTT. This translates into CASSRDRFSMNTEAFF.

This clonotype was observed a few times. This rearrangement joins TRBV5-6 to TRBJ2-1; 7 bases fit TRBD2. From germline, CDR1 is SGHDT and CDR2 YYEEEE. After removal of 1 base from V and 4 bases from J, the junction contained 5 bases not matched to a gene. The CDR3 is made up of 15 amino acids. CDR3 sequence: CASSLFSSGYNEQFF. Written as DNA, the CDR3 is TGTGCCAGCAGCTTGTTTTCTAGCGGTTACAATGAGCAGTTCTTC.

This clonotype was detected ten times or more. The genes are TRBV7-2 and TRBJ2-1; 11 nucleotides match TRBD2. CDR1 and CDR2 (germline): SGHTA, FQGNSA. J gave up 6 bases and V 4 bases, and 11 bases lay outside the gene matches. This CDR3 spans 17 amino acids. Here the CDR3 reads CASSSPPGTSGGNEQFF. CDR3 sequence (DNA): TGTGCCAGCAGCTCGCCGCCCGGGACTAGCGGAGGCAATGAGCAGTTCTTC.

The V and J genes are TRBV4-1 and TRBJ2-3; 7 bases map to TRBD2. V lost 0 bases to trimming and J lost 2 bases; unmatched junction nucleotides: 20. The CDR3 spans 21 residues. From germline, CDR1 is MGHRA and CDR2 YSYEKL. Here the CDR3 reads CASSQEEWRLAETSATDTQYF. The DNA of the CDR3 is TGCGCCAGCAGCCAAGAAGAATGGCGGCTAGCGGAGACCTCCGCCACAGATACGCAGTATTTT.

The V call is TRBV14, the J call TRBJ1-1; perhaps TRBD1 as D (5 bases). CDR1 is SGHDN, CDR2 FVKESK, per germline. V was pared by 4 bases and J by 0 bases, with 15 bases between. The CDR3 is made up of 16 amino acids. Here the CDR3 reads CASSLYTWGVNTEAFF. In nucleotides, the CDR3 is TGTGCCAGCAGCCTCTATACCTGGGGGGTGAACACTGAAGCTTTCTTT.

The genes are TRBV6-2 or TRBV6-3 and TRBJ2-7; 7 positions agree with TRBD1. Per the germline V gene, CDR1 is MNHEY and CDR2 is SVGEGT. The CDR3 sequence is 15 residues long. The junction had 14 bases not matched to a gene; V was cut back by 9 bases and J by 3 bases. The CDR3 DNA reads TGTGCCAGTGGGCGGTACGGACAGGCCAACTACGAGCAGTACTTC. The encoded protein is CASGRYGQANYEQYF.

The chain uses TRBV18 and TRBJ2-3; a weak D match, TRBD2 (7 bases). The CDR3 is made up of 17 amino acids. Trimming left V 3 bases short and J 2 bases short, with 18 bases between. Germline V gives CDR1 KGHSH, CDR2 LQKENI. The CDR3 is CASSPIHRGGHTDTQYF. The CDR3 DNA reads TGTGCCAGCTCACCCATTCATCGCGGGGGCCACACAGATACGCAGTATTTT. The full variable domain, in which reference TRBV18 and TRBJ2-3 provide the parts outside the CDR3, is NAGVMQNPRHLVRRRGQEARLRCSPMKGHSHVYWYRQLPEEGLKFMVYLQKENIIDESGMPKERFSAEFPKEGPSILRIQQVVRGDSAAYFCASSPIHRGGHTDTQYFGPGTRLTVL.

Here the CDR3 DNA reads TGTGCCAGCAGCTTAAACTTCGAAGAGACCCAGTACTTC. This codes for CASSLNFEETQYF. The J gene is TRBJ2-5, the V gene TRBV7-9, with no clear D. The CDR3 totals 13 residues. V lost 2 bases to trimming and J lost 3 bases, with 7 bases between them. Germline V gene data show CDR1 as SEHNR and CDR2 as FQNEAQ (reference sequence).

With respect to this clonotype: A much larger clone lies a single base off, so this may be a read error. Here the CDR3 omits its conserved ending phenylalanine or tryptophan, so a read error is the likely source. The rearrangement links TRBV7-2 to TRBJ1-1; D is undetermined. Germline V gene sequence: CDR1 SGHTA, CDR2 FQGNSA. Trimming pared 3 bases from V and 11 bases from J, leaving 19 bases between. This CDR3 has 14 residues. This CDR3 reads CASSFVSRRFEAFY. The DNA of the CDR3 is TGTGCCAGCAGCTTTGTATCCAGGCGATTTGAGGCTTTCTAT.

This clonotype was seen a handful of times. The chain joins TRBV12-3 or TRBV12-4 to TRBJ1-5; unclear D gene. Trimming stripped 1 base from V and 6 bases from J, with 7 bases between. CDR3 length: 13 residues. The CDR3, as DNA: TGTGCCAGCAGTTTAGTCGAGAGTCAGCCCCAGCATTTT. It encodes CASSLVESQPQHF.

CDR3 coding DNA: TGTGCCAGCAGGCTCCGGGACAGGGTCCGGGAGACCCAGTACTTC. Protein: CASRLRDRVRETQYF. The V gene is TRBV6-2 or TRBV6-3, the J gene TRBJ2-5; 9 bases are shared with TRBD1. The V gene end was trimmed by 6 bases and the J gene end by 5 bases; junction bases not matched to a gene: 10. Germline CDR1 reads MNHEY; CDR2 reads SVGEGT. This CDR3 is 15 amino acids long.

This clonotype appeared once. The chain is built from TRBV11-2 and TRBJ2-1, with D perhaps given as TRBD1 or TRBD2 (5 bases each). Per germline, CDR1 SGHAT and CDR2 FQNNGV. With 4 bases removed from V and 8 bases from J, the gap between germline ends came to 12 bases. The CDR3 sequence is 13 residues long. The CDR3 is CASSSYRGYEQFF. As DNA, the CDR3 is TGTGCCAGCAGCTCCTATCGGGGCTATGAGCAGTTCTTC. Full variable domain (outside the CDR3, taken from reference TRBV11-2 and TRBJ2-1): EAGVAQSPRYKIIEKRQSVAFWCNPISGHATLYWYQQILGQGPKLLIQFQNNGVVDDSQLPKDRFSAERLKGVDSTLKIQPAKLEDSAVYLCASSSYRGYEQFFGPGTRLTVL.

This clonotype was observed at least ten times. V and J are TRBV6-1 and TRBJ2-3; 9 nucleotides line up with TRBD2. CDR3 length: 16 residues. V gave up 5 bases and J gave up 3 bases; unmatched junction bases: 9. From germline, CDR1 is MNHNS and CDR2 SASEGT. This CDR3 reads CASSLGGRAGTDTQYF. Here the CDR3 DNA reads TGTGCCAGCAGTTTGGGCGGGAGGGCCGGAACAGATACGCAGTATTTT.

This clonotype was counted ten times or more. This rearrangement joins TRBV7-6 to TRBJ1-4, with D unresolved. CDR1 is SGHVS and CDR2 is FNYEAQ in the germline V gene. Trimming shortened V by 8 bases and J by 3 bases, and 10 bases separated the two germline ends. CDR3 length: 13 residues. Here the CDR3 DNA reads TGTGCCAGCTCGGCAGGACCTAATGAAAAACTGTTTTTT. This codes for CASSAGPNEKLFF. The full variable domain, with the rest looked up from reference TRBV7-6 and TRBJ1-4, is GAGVSQSPRYKVTKRGQDVALRCDPISGHVSLYWYRQALGQGPEFLTYFNYEAQQDKSGLPNDRFSAERPEGSISTLTIQRTEQRDSAMYRCASSAGPNEKLFFGSGTQLSVL.

The chain couples TRBV2 to TRBJ2-5; D is unclear. V was pared by 0 bases and J by 4 bases, with 18 bases between. The germline CDR1 and CDR2 sequences are SNHLY and FYNNEI. The length of the CDR3 is 17 residues. The CDR3 loop is CASSEAPHRVLGETQYF. For the CDR3, the DNA is TGTGCCAGCAGTGAAGCGCCTCATCGGGTTTTAGGAGAGACCCAGTACTTC.

J is TRBJ2-2 and V is TRBV6-1; TRBD2 agrees at 10 bases. CDR1 and CDR2 from the germline V gene are MNHNS and SASEGT. J lost 5 bases, V lost 6 bases, and 9 bases had no gene match. The CDR3 covers 16 residues. As DNA, the CDR3 is TGTGCCAGCAGCCTCACCCTAGCGGGAGAAACCGGGGAGCTGTTTTTT. Amino acids: CASSLTLAGETGELFF.

Only a few counts were recorded for this clonotype. This chain connects TRBV9 to TRBJ2-7; D may correspond to TRBD1 or TRBD2 (6 bases each). CDR1 and CDR2 (germline): SGDLS, YYNGEE. The CDR3 spans 14 residues. The V gene lost 0 bases and the J gene lost 2 bases, with 9 bases spanning the gap. CDR3 nucleotides: TGTGCCAGCAGCGTAGCGGGGGCTGCCTACGAGCAGTACTTC. This encodes CASSVAGAAYEQYF.

V is TRBV20-1 and J is TRBJ2-7; the D gene is possibly TRBD2 (5 bases). The CDR3 sequence is 14 residues long. The germline V gene encodes CDR1 DFQATT and CDR2 SNEGSKA (reference sequence). V lost 4 bases and J 6 bases, leaving 19 bases between the germline ends. For the CDR3, the DNA is TGCAGTGCTATCTCATCGGGGTTGCAAGTCGAGCAGTACTTC. Translated: CSAISSGLQVEQYF.

The rearrangement joins TRBV20-1 to TRBJ2-7; D perhaps matches TRBD1 (6 bases). V dropped 8 bases and J dropped 2 bases, with 19 bases sitting between them. Germline CDR1 is DFQATT and CDR2 is SNEGSKA (reference sequence). This CDR3 region has 14 residues. CDR3 sequence: CSSKSGQYPYEQYF. Written as DNA, the CDR3 is TGCAGTTCGAAGTCAGGACAGTATCCCTACGAGCAGTACTTC.